This TCR beta chain derives from a study of OX40 agonist ivuxolimab in advanced cancers. With respect to the entire study: The costimulatory receptor OX40 (CD134) was targeted by ivuxolimab, a fully human IgG2 agonistic monoclonal antibody. Intravenous ivuxolimab was administered to patients every 2 weeks at six dose levels: 0.01, 0.1, 0.3, 1.5, 3 and 10 mg/kg. Among the roughly 52 dose-escalation patients, approximately 20 had hepatocellular carcinoma, roughly 15 melanoma, 9 renal cell carcinoma and 9 head and neck cancer. In the dose-escalation cohort, 82.7% of patients were male, and the mean age was about 55 years, with a range of about 20 to 79. Prior anti-PD-1, anti-PD-L1 or anti-CTLA-4 therapy was permitted, and checkpoint inhibitors had been received by around 39% of dose-escalation patients. Three dose-escalation patients achieved partial responses, one with hepatocellular carcinoma and two with cutaneous melanoma. The point of sequencing TCRbeta in the periphery was to test whether ivuxolimab changed TCR sequence diversity and drove clonal T-cell expansion. The paper reports the monotherapy dose-escalation portion (N of about 51 patients) of the phase I ivuxolimab trial.

The paper as a whole reports these results and caveats: In the 0.1-3.0 mg/kg groups, partial responders were among the patients with the lowest normalized peripheral clonal expansion, particularly in CD8+ T cells. At doses from 0.1 to 3.0 mg/kg, clonal expansion was seen in both CD4+ and CD8+ blood T cells between baseline and week 6. On average, CD8+ T cells showed more expanded clones than CD4+ T cells after ivuxolimab. Low levels of normalized T-cell clonal expansion were also seen in some patients who did not respond. Antigen specificity was not determined for the clonally expanded peripheral T cells.

As to this clone: Its antigen remains undetermined. No much larger clonotype is one base removed from it; base qualities were not supplied.

To sequence the TCRbeta CDR3 region, genomic DNA was isolated from the sorted cells. The immunoSEQ Assay was used to sequence the TCRbeta CDR3 regions. What TCRdb holds here is the immuneACCESS table cut down to in-frame rearrangements. Part of the clones is not present; checked against another copy, under half of the missing clones reflect an unresolved V gene, and the others are unexplained. Present in this sample are more than 70,000 clones, approximately 94% of which were seen just once. The ten largest clonotypes hold around 15% of the sample. The CDR3 runs 15 residues from the cysteine to the phenylalanine. CDR3 DNA only is kept here, 45 bases in frame from base 1. At the junction V is shortened by 3 bases and J by 1 base, with 9 bases in between. CDR1 MNHEY and CDR2 SMNVEV are derived from the germline V gene (reference sequence). The trial excluded patients who had a history of autoimmune disease or were on systemic immunosuppression. Peripheral blood for TCR sequencing was collected from all dose cohorts at baseline, on cycle 4 day 1, and on cycle 7 day 1. The samples were taken from a phase I, first-in-human, multicenter, open-label dose-escalation trial of ivuxolimab. Adults with locally advanced or metastatic melanoma, renal cell, hepatocellular, or head and neck squamous cell carcinoma were enrolled in the trial. Before TCR sequencing, CD4+ and CD8+ T cells were separately sorted from peripheral blood.

The specimen was CD4+ or CD8+ T cells sorted from blood, collected in a trial of the OX40 agonist ivuxolimab. This receptor was identified in an adult with an advanced solid tumor such as melanoma, head and neck, liver or kidney cancer. The chain links TRBV27 with TRBJ2-2, with the D gene not clear enough to name. The sequenced DNA is TGTGCCAGCAGTTTTGCGGCAGAGAACACCGGGGAGCTGTTTTTT. Its protein is CASSFAAENTGELFF.